Below are 13 T cell receptor beta chains sequenced from a single sample in a study of cytomegalovirus exposure and HLA in healthy donors. Vbeta (60) and Jbeta (13) primers were used in the PCR. Clones were sequenced by immunoSEQ multiplex PCR, and TCRdb holds only the in-frame ones, with some missing. This sample yields over 100,000 clones, of which approximately 80% are seen a single time; 5% to 6% belongs to the top ten. The specimen sequenced was PBMCs. These receptors were collected from a woman aged 18-30 years in good health and CMV-seropositive.

The table lists this clone with a few counts. This chain links TRBV2 with TRBJ2-5, with 9 positions matching TRBD2. The ends lost 6 bases at V and 3 bases at J; junction bases unmatched: 14. CDR3 length: 17 residues. The germline CDR1 and CDR2 sequences are SNHLY and FYNNEI. Here the CDR3 DNA reads TGTGCCAGCAGGCGAAGGGCGGGAGGGAGGCGGGAAGAGACCCAGTACTTC. This translates into CASRRRAGGRREETQYF.

This chain joins TRBV28 and TRBJ2-7; a possible D gene is TRBD2 (6 bases). Trimming stripped 5 bases from V and 1 base from J, with 18 bases between. Germline values: CDR1 MDHEN, CDR2 SYDVKM. CDR3 length equals 16 residues. The CDR3 region has the DNA TGTGCCAGCAGTCCTCTAGCGTCAACACTATCCTACGAGCAGTACTTC. Amino acids: CASSPLASTLSYEQYF.

The gene calls are TRBV21-1 and TRBJ1-6; TRBD1 is the table's D call and was not checked against the DNA. TRBV21-1 is designated a pseudogene. The CDR3 runs to 14 residues. CDR3 sequence (DNA): TGTGCCAGCAGCATAGGACAGGGGAATTCACCCCTCCACTTT. This translates into CASSIGQGNSPLHF.

The V and J genes are TRBV4-2 and TRBJ2-5; the match to TRBD1 covers 7 bases. Trimming took 3 bases from V and 5 from J; bases not matched to a gene: 12. This CDR3 has 16 residues. The germline V gene has CDR1 LGHNA and CDR2 YNFKEQ. CDR3: CASSQPLQGVEETQYF. The CDR3 DNA sequence: TGTGCCAGCAGCCAGCCCCTTCAGGGGGTGGAGGAGACCCAGTACTTC.

In this sample, this clone turned up a few times. The chain uses TRBV4-1 and TRBJ1-4, with D possibly being TRBD1 (6 bases). Per the germline V gene, CDR1 is MGHRA and CDR2 is YSYEKL. V was cut by 4 bases and J by 3 bases, with 15 bases left in between. This CDR3 is 16 amino acids long. The CDR3 loop is CASSLHTGSANEKLFF. In DNA form, the CDR3 reads TGCGCCAGCAGCCTCCACACAGGGTCAGCTAATGAAAAACTGTTTTTT.

This clone was observed once. V is TRBV7-8 and J is TRBJ2-7, with D possibly TRBD2 on 6 matching bases. Germline V gives CDR1 SGHVS, CDR2 FQNEAQ. The V end lost 1 base, the J end lost 4 bases, and 14 bases lay between the germline ends. The CDR3 is 15 amino acids. For the CDR3, the DNA is TGTGCCAGCAGCTTAGTGGGGTCGGAGGGGTACGAGCAGTACTTC. Translated: CASSLVGSEGYEQYF.

The chain recombines TRBV28 with TRBJ2-7; a weak D match, TRBD2 (5 bases). Trimming cost V 11 bases and J 3 bases, with 20 bases left between them. The length of the CDR3 is 14 residues. Per germline, CDR1 MDHEN and CDR2 SYDVKM. CDR3 DNA sequence: TGTGCCTGTGCCGAGGCGGGTGCAAACTACGAGCAGTACTTC. It is translated as CACAEAGANYEQYF.

In its sample, this clone was seen a few times. A far larger clone is one base from this, pointing to a likely read error. The chain has TRBV7-9 and TRBJ2-7; D is undetermined. The germline gives CDR1 SEHNR, CDR2 FQNEAQ (reference sequence). V was pared by 5 bases and J by 3 bases, with 11 bases between. The CDR3 is 13 amino acids. Here the CDR3 reads CASSLQSDYEQYF. As DNA, the CDR3 is TGTGCCAGCAGCCTACAGTCAGACTACGAGCAGTACTTC.

This clone was seen a handful of times. The rearrangement links TRBV6-5 to TRBJ1-5; 7 bases are shared with TRBD1. Looked up from germline, CDR1 is MNHEY and CDR2 is SVGAGI. The CDR3 contains 15 residues. The junction had 6 bases not matched to a gene; V was cut back by 6 bases and J by 1 base. This chain's CDR3 is CASSPRQGSNQPQHF. For the CDR3, the DNA is TGTGCCAGCAGCCCCCGACAGGGAAGCAATCAGCCCCAGCATTTT.

The rearrangement links TRBV7-3 to TRBJ1-1; TRBD1 aligns across 8 bases. Germline trimming cut 5 bases from V and 0 bases from J; bases unmatched to any gene: 8. CDR3 size: 16 residues. Germline assignment: CDR1 SGHTA and CDR2 FQGTGA. The CDR3 DNA sequence: TGTGCCAGCAGCCTCGGGACAGGAGTTATGAACACTGAAGCTTTCTTT. Translating it yields CASSLGTGVMNTEAFF.

The gene calls are TRBV19 and TRBJ1-1; 8 nucleotides line up with TRBD1. CDR1 is LNHDA and CDR2 is SQIVND in the germline V gene (reference sequence). Germline trimming cut 3 bases from V and 6 bases from J; bases unmatched to any gene: 3. There are 13 residues in the CDR3. CDR3 in amino acids: CASSMGQAPEAFF. CDR3 coding DNA: TGTGCCAGTAGTATGGGACAGGCTCCTGAAGCTTTCTTT. Together with reference TRBV19 and TRBJ1-1, the CDR3 gives the full variable domain: DGGITQSPKYLFRKEGQNVTLSCEQNLNHDAMYWYRQDPGQGLRLIYYSQIVNDFQKGDIAEGYSVSREKKESFPLTVTSAQKNPTAFYLCASSMGQAPEAFFGQGTRLTVV.

The V gene is TRBV9, the J gene TRBJ2-6; TRBD1 agrees at 7 bases. This CDR3 has 15 amino acids. Germline loops: CDR1 SGDLS, CDR2 YYNGEE. J lost 11 bases, V lost 0 bases, and 8 bases had no gene match. The CDR3 here is CASSVEQGIADVLTF. The DNA of the CDR3 is TGTGCCAGCAGCGTAGAACAGGGGATAGCCGACGTCCTGACTTTC. The entire variable domain, with the rest obtained from reference TRBV9 and TRBJ2-6, is as follows: DSGVTQTPKHLITATGQRVTLRCSPRSGDLSVYWYQQSLDQGLQFLIQYYNGEERAKGNILERFSAQQFPDLHSELNLSSLELGDSALYFCASSVEQGIADVLTFGAGSRLTVL.

The V call is TRBV15, the J call TRBJ2-2; a possible D gene is TRBD1 (5 bases). The CDR3 consists of 17 residues. Trimming took off 2 bases at V and 3 bases at J, with 16 bases between the two ends. CDR1 and CDR2 from the germline V gene are LNHNV and YYDKDF (reference sequence). The CDR3 DNA is TGTGCCACCAGCAGACAAGCAGATGGGGCATACACCGGGGAGCTGTTTTTT. This codes for CATSRQADGAYTGELFF.